This entry features one T cell receptor beta chain sequence. This sample was included in a study of blood T cell repertoires in COVID-19. Study-wide context: Samples taken during acute and convalescent COVID-19 were collected in the United States, Italy and Spain. Sources were T cells, B-cell-depleted T cells, or PBMCs; the material itself was cDNA or gDNA.

In the original processing: Amplification with reference gene primers provided the estimates of nucleated cell counts. Clones were read by immunoSEQ multiplex PCR, and TCRdb kept only the in-frame ones, dropping some. V and J calls and clone size are as listed in that table; D and trimming were resolved from the DNA. The sample lists 190,000 or so clones; about 85% were seen once. This CDR3 region has 15 residues. Germline loops: CDR1 LNHDA, CDR2 SQIVND (reference sequence). Trimming shortened V by 3 bases and J by 3 bases, and 12 bases separated the two germline ends. Sequencing used peripheral blood. The chain uses TRBV19 and TRBJ1-5, with D possibly TRBD1 on 5 matching bases. The source is a woman of 80 years or more with acute or convalescent COVID-19. The CDR3 DNA sequence: TGTGCCAGTAGTATGGGACTGAAGGACAATCAGCCCCAGCATTTT. Translation gives CASSMGLKDNQPQHF.